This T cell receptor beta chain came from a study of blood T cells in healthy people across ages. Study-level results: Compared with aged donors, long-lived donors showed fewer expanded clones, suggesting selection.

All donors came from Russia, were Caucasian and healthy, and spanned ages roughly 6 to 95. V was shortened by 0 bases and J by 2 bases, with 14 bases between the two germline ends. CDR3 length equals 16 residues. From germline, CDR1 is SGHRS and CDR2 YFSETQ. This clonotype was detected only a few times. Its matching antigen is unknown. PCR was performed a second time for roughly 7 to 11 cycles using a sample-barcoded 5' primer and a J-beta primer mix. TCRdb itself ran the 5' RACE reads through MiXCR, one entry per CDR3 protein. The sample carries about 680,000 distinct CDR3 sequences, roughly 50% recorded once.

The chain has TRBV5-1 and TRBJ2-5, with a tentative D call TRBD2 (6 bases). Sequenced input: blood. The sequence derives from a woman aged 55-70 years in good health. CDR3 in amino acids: CASSLAGGRLQETQYF. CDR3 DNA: TGCGCCAGCAGCTTGGCCGGGGGACGGCTACAAGAGACCCAGTACTTC.